These 2 T cell receptor beta chains originate from one sample sequenced in a study of Tregs in tolerant kidney transplant recipients. Using immunoSEQ multiplex PCR, the repertoire was profiled, and TCRdb retains in-frame clones only, with some absent. Of approximately 60,000 clones listed, approximately 82% are singletons. Sequencing was carried out using CD4+ T cells from blood. Receptor source: a human donor in good health.

The chain has TRBV7-2 and TRBJ2-1, with D tentatively TRBD2 (6 bases). The CDR3 has 15 amino acids. V lost 2 bases to trimming and J lost 3 bases, with 11 bases between them. CDR1 SGHTA and CDR2 FQGNSA come from the germline V gene. The CDR3 loop is CASSLISGGYNEQFF. For the CDR3, the DNA is TGTGCCAGCAGCTTAATTAGCGGAGGCTACAATGAGCAGTTCTTC.

This clone is a singleton in its sample. J is TRBJ2-3 and V is TRBV4-2; D is undetermined. V gave up 0 bases and J gave up 6 bases, with 7 bases separating them. CDR1 is LGHNA and CDR2 is YNFKEQ in the germline V gene. The CDR3 spans 13 residues. CDR3 bases: TGTGCCAGCAGCCAAGATGTGGTGGATACGCAGTATTTT. It yields the protein CASSQDVVDTQYF.